This T cell receptor beta chain was sequenced for a study of healthy donors' naive CD4 and CD8 T cells (dated by TCRdb to between 2015 and 2017). Looking at the study overall: Donor selection covered three age groups (20-25, 40-50 and 60-70 years) with five to seven people in each, and the resulting cohort had a mean age of approximately 44 and was half female. For TCR alpha, a new primer set covering all functional IMGT alpha gene variants was designed, and the rest of the protocol matched the beta-chain workflow. To examine how TCR variation is linked to lineage commitment, the study sequenced rearranged TCR alpha and beta chains from naive CD4+ and CD8+ T cells. Peripheral blood mononuclear cells were collected from some 17 healthy, unrelated individuals. The donors were HLA-typed by sequencing at HLA-A, -B, -C, -DRB1, -DQB1 and -DPB1, using the SBTexcellerator protocol, an ABI3130xl analyzer and SBTengine software. Study-level results and caveats: About 14% of the variance in CD4/CD8 propensity appeared to be explained jointly by V genes, J genes and CDR3 charge, in a largely additive manner. Reportedly, most V and J gene segments showed bias between naive CD4+ and CD8+ cells, and this bias held consistently across donors regardless of HLA genotype. Because alpha and beta chains were sequenced in bulk and could not be paired, the effects of the two chains in combination were not assessed. Possible repertoire bias from homeostatic proliferation of naive T cells was not directly addressed. In both chains, CD4+ lineage was associated with a positively charged CDR3 and CD8+ lineage with a negatively charged CDR3.

About this clonotype itself: What antigen it recognizes has not been identified. Base-call qualities are not available, and no considerably larger clone is one nucleotide away.

Data came from a 454 GS FLX Titanium. A previously published linear amplification protocol was used to construct TCR libraries from roughly 500 ng of total RNA. Sequencing was performed on the Roche/454 Genome Sequencer with Titanium chemistry. As for the original processing: A total of some 84,000 rearranged TCR alpha transcripts were sequenced from several of the healthy donors. Duplicate transcripts were removed, and unique TCR clonotypes were defined by the CDR3 junction according to IMGT nomenclature. CD4 versus CD8 status was modeled on V and J genes by logistic regression in R 2.13.0, with adjustment for donor effects and Bonferroni correction for multiple testing. TCRdb took the public reads, trimmed them with fastp at Q25, ran MiXCR for clone calling and kept in-frame beta chains. CDR3 protein duplicates are merged, each entry listing the most common genes and DNA. The V and J calls shown here were made by TCRdb, not taken from the authors' results. The sample data list 180,000 or so distinct CDR3 sequences, and about four fifths of these were observed just once. Together, the top ten hold about 2.3% of the sample.

Cells with a CD4+CD8-CD45RO-CD45RA+ profile were isolated by FACS and defined as naive CD4+ T cells, and those with a CD8+CD4-CD45RA+CD27bright profile were defined as naive CD8+ T cells. Sorting used antibodies against CD4 (RPA-T4), CD8 (SK1), CD27 (O323), CD45RA (HI100) and CD45RO (UCHL1). The germline V gene yields SQVTM for CDR1 and ANQGSEA for CDR2. Cut back by 5 bases and 8 bases, the V and J ends lie 12 bases apart. The CDR3, cysteine through phenylalanine, is 12 amino acids long. The entry retains the CDR3 DNA only, 36 bases that are in frame from base 1. The source material was naive CD4+ and CD8+ T cells sorted from blood, pooled from several donors. Taken with the paper, the label for cell subset or site translates to: FACS-sorted naive CD4+ (CD45RO-CD45RA+) and naive CD8+ (CD45RA+CD27bright) T cells. The chain is made from TRBV29-1 and TRBJ1-4, with the identity of the D gene unclear. This clonotype originated in a pool of human donors in good health; the sample pools cells from several healthy donors. The CDR3 protein: CSVSWGGEKLFF. The bases are TGCAGCGTTTCTTGGGGAGGAGAAAAACTGTTTTTT.